The 22 T cell receptor beta chains listed next were all sequenced from one sample in a study of blood T cell repertoires in COVID-19. Assay used: immunoSEQ multiplex PCR; TCRdb lists only in-frame clones, some missing. The data contain 150,000 to 200,000 clones, less than 90% of them seen just once; the ten biggest clones take up 3.5% to 5%. The sample was PBMCs or T cells enriched from blood (not recorded which). These receptors were taken from a woman between 45 and 60 years old who had recovered from COVID-19.

V and J are TRBV6-1 and TRBJ1-3; 8 bases are shared with TRBD1. The length of the CDR3 is 15 residues. V was pared by 2 bases and J by 4 bases, with 4 bases of the junction left unmatched. The germline V gene encodes CDR1 MNHNS and CDR2 SASEGT. In DNA, the CDR3 is TGTGCCAGCAGTGAACGGGGGACAGGAGGAAACACCATATATTTT. This codes for CASSERGTGGNTIYF.

CDR3 sequence (DNA): TGTGCCAGCAGGCGACAGGGGCAAGGCACTGAAGCTTTCTTT. Translation gives CASRRQGQGTEAFF. The chain employs TRBV6-5 and TRBJ1-1, with 8 bases matching TRBD1. The germline gives CDR1 MNHEY, CDR2 SVGAGI. The CDR3 has 14 residues. V was pared by 6 bases and J by 4 bases, with 7 bases of the junction left unmatched.

The V call is TRBV10-2, the J call TRBJ1-4, with D tentatively TRBD1 (5 bases). CDR1 is WSHSY and CDR2 is SAAADI in the germline V gene. The CDR3 is made up of 13 amino acids. V gave up 3 bases and J gave up 8 bases, with 10 bases separating them. The CDR3 loop is CASSDREEEKLFF. The CDR3 DNA reads as TGCGCCAGCAGTGACAGGGAGGAGGAAAAACTGTTTTTT.

V gene TRBV3-1 (or the pseudogene TRBV3-2) combines with J gene TRBJ1-3, with D unclear. CDR1 is LGHDT, CDR2 YNNKEL, per germline (reference sequence). The germline V and J ends were trimmed by 4 bases and 4 bases, with 8 bases remaining between them. This CDR3 comprises 13 residues. The CDR3 DNA reads TGTGCCAGCAGCCGGGCAATCGGAAACACCATATATTTT. The encoded protein is CASSRAIGNTIYF.

The V and J genes are TRBV11-2 and TRBJ1-4; maybe TRBD1 (6 bases). This CDR3 has 15 residues. Germline CDR1 SGHAT, CDR2 FQNNGV. The V end lost 5 bases, the J end lost 4 bases, and 14 bases lay between the germline ends. CDR3 in DNA: TGTGCCAGCAGCCTCCAGGGGTTAATTAATGAAAAACTGTTTTTT. Protein product: CASSLQGLINEKLFF.

This clone showed up just once. The chain carries TRBV21-1 and TRBJ2-7; no check of the table's D call, TRBD1, against the DNA was made. TRBV21-1 is termed a pseudogene. The CDR3 totals 13 residues. The CDR3 DNA reads TGTGCCAGCAGCAACCCACAGGGTTCCGAGCAGTACGTC. It is translated as CASSNPQGSEQYV.

This clone showed up just once. This chain uses TRBV11-2 with TRBJ1-2, with 10 bases identical to TRBD1. V trimming: 5 bases; J trimming: 4 bases; junction bases outside the gene matches: 7. Germline CDR1 is SGHAT and CDR2 is FQNNGV. The CDR3 covers 15 residues. The DNA of the CDR3 is TGTGCCAGCAGCCTCGCCGGGGACAGGGGCTATGGCTACACCTTC. It yields the protein CASSLAGDRGYGYTF.

CDR3 loop: CASSLWGRGQDHSGANVLTF. The DNA of the CDR3 is TGTGCCAGCAGCCTCTGGGGGCGGGGACAGGACCACTCTGGGGCCAACGTCCTGACTTTC. This chain connects TRBV7-3 to TRBJ2-6; the match to TRBD1 covers 8 bases. Germline V gene sequence: CDR1 SGHTA, CDR2 FQGTGA. With 5 bases clipped from V and 0 bases from J, the junction kept 15 bases outside the gene matches. This CDR3 has 20 residues. Based on the CDR3 plus reference TRBV7-3 and TRBJ2-6, the full variable domain is GAGVSQTPSNKVTEKGKYVELRCDPISGHTALYWYRQSLGQGPEFLIYFQGTGAADDSGLPNDRFFAVRPEGSVSTLKIQRTERGDSAVYLCASSLWGRGQDHSGANVLTFGAGSRLTVL.

This chain links TRBV19 with TRBJ2-5, with D uncertain. V was trimmed by 3 bases and J by 2 bases, leaving 13 bases between them. This CDR3 region has 15 residues. Germline V CDR1 and CDR2: LNHDA, SQIVND (reference sequence). For the CDR3, the DNA is TGTGCCAGTAGTATGGATATGGAACTACAAGAGACCCAGTACTTC. This encodes CASSMDMELQETQYF.

The chain links TRBV30 to TRBJ1-1; D ambiguous. The CDR3 length is 12 residues. CDR1 GTSNPN and CDR2 SVGIG come from the germline V gene (reference sequence). Trimming pared 1 base from V and 4 bases from J, leaving 7 bases between. The CDR3 region has the DNA TGTGCCTGGAGTGCACGAGTCACTGAAGCTTTCTTT. This codes for CAWSARVTEAFF.

The chain links TRBV6-6 to TRBJ2-7; a possible D gene is TRBD2 (7 bases). The CDR3 runs 17 residues. Per the germline V gene, CDR1 is MNHNY and CDR2 is SVGAGI (reference sequence). V was pared by 6 bases and J by 1 base, with 22 bases between. CDR3 nucleotide sequence: TGTGCCAGCAGCCGAGAATCGGGCGGGGGCCGATCCTACGAGCAGTACGTC. Its translation: CASSRESGGGRSYEQYV.

V usage is TRBV7-2 and J usage is TRBJ1-3; D remains unclear. V lost 1 base to trimming and J lost 0 bases, with 4 bases between them. This CDR3 comprises 14 residues. In germline, CDR1 is SGHTA, CDR2 FQGNSA. CDR3: CASSLGISGNTIYF. The CDR3 DNA reads as TGTGCCAGCAGCTTAGGTATCTCTGGAAACACCATATATTTT.

V usage is TRBV2 and J usage is TRBJ1-1; 8 bases map to TRBD1. Germline V gene sequence: CDR1 SNHLY, CDR2 FYNNEI. Unmatched junction bases numbered 10, after V lost 7 bases and J lost 6 bases. The length of the CDR3 is 14 residues. CDR3 bases: TGTGCCAGCATTGACAGGGGAGTTTCACCTGAAGCTTTCTTT. Residues: CASIDRGVSPEAFF. The variable domain in full, with the rest retrieved from reference TRBV2 and TRBJ1-1, is EPEVTQTPSHQVTQMGQEVILRCVPISNHLYFYWYRQILGQKVEFLVSFYNNEISEKSEIFDDQFSVERPDGSNFTLKIRSTKLEDSAMYFCASIDRGVSPEAFFGQGTRLTVV.

The rearrangement uses TRBV19 and TRBJ1-3; no clear D. CDR1 and CDR2 from the germline V gene are LNHDA and SQIVND (reference sequence). This CDR3 is built from 12 residues. The germline V and J ends were trimmed by 7 bases and 2 bases, with 6 bases remaining between them. The CDR3 DNA sequence: TGTGCCAGTATTTCTCCTGGAAACACCATATATTTT. Encoded protein: CASISPGNTIYF.

This clone was observed a handful of times. The same CDR3 arises from other DNA sequences in this sample as well. The chain joins TRBV28 to TRBJ1-1, with a weak D call TRBD1 (5 bases). Germline V gives CDR1 MDHEN, CDR2 SYDVKM. The V end lost 4 bases, the J end lost 4 bases, and 7 bases lay between the germline ends. CDR3 size: 12 residues. CDR3 in DNA: TGTGCCAGCAGTTCAGGGTCCACTGAAGCTTTCTTT. Encoded protein: CASSSGSTEAFF. Supplemented by reference TRBV28 and TRBJ1-1, the full variable domain reads DVKVTQSSRYLVKRTGEKVFLECVQDMDHENMFWYRQDPGLGLRLIYFSYDVKMKEKGDIPEGYSVSREKKERFSLILESASTNQTSMYLCASSSGSTEAFFGQGTRLTVV.

The V call is TRBV3-1 (or the pseudogene TRBV3-2), the J call TRBJ1-3, with unresolved D. This CDR3 is built from 13 residues. Germline CDR1 reads LGHDT; CDR2 reads YNNKEL (reference sequence). V lost 2 bases and J lost 4, with 6 bases in between. Written as DNA, the CDR3 is TGTGCCAGCAGCCAACCTCCCGGAAACACCATATATTTT. Translated: CASSQPPGNTIYF.

This clone has only one observation. This rearrangement joins TRBV5-4 to TRBJ2-6; no reliable D call. V dropped 1 base and J dropped 2 bases, with 13 bases sitting between them. From germline, CDR1 is SGHNT and CDR2 YYREEE (reference sequence). The CDR3 runs to 17 residues. CDR3 coding DNA: TGTGCCAGCAGCTTGTTGGTCAAGCGAGCTGGGGCCAACGTCCTGACTTTC. As protein: CASSLLVKRAGANVLTF. The entire variable domain, with the rest obtained from reference TRBV5-4 and TRBJ2-6, is as follows: ETGVTQSPTHLIKTRGQQVTLRCSSQSGHNTVSWYQQALGQGPQFIFQYYREEENGRGNFPPRFSGLQFPNYSSELNVNALELDDSALYLCASSLLVKRAGANVLTFGAGSRLTVL.

The chain employs TRBV11-3 and TRBJ1-6, with unresolved D. The germline gives CDR1 SGHNT, CDR2 YENEEA. This CDR3 comprises 13 residues. Trimming took off 2 bases at V and 7 bases at J, with 6 bases between the two ends. CDR3 sequence reads: CASSLRVNSPLHF. DNA for the CDR3: TGTGCCAGCAGCTTACGCGTGAATTCACCCCTCCACTTT.

This clone was detected once. This rearrangement joins TRBV28 to TRBJ1-2, with a weak D call TRBD1 (6 bases). Germline loops: CDR1 MDHEN, CDR2 SYDVKM. Trimming removed 5 bases at V and 4 bases at J, with 17 bases between. The CDR3 totals 15 residues. The CDR3 sequence is CASSLRGAFGYGYTF. The DNA of the CDR3 is TGTGCCAGCAGTCTACGGGGGGCCTTCGGCTATGGCTACACCTTC.

CDR3 amino acids: CASSLGGLAGDTLFF. Written as DNA, the CDR3 is TGTGCCAGCAGCTTAGGGGGACTAGCGGGAGATACCTTGTTCTTC. V is TRBV7-2 and J is TRBJ2-1; TRBD2 matches 14 bases. CDR1 SGHTA and CDR2 FQGNSA come from the germline V gene. This CDR3 spans 15 amino acids. Germline trimming cut 1 base from V and 15 bases from J; bases unmatched to any gene: 8.

The rearrangement uses TRBV5-6 and TRBJ2-4, with 7 bases fitting TRBD1. With V trimmed by 0 bases and J by 3 bases, 0 bases remained unmatched. Germline-derived CDR1 and CDR2 are SGHDT and YYEEEE. The CDR3 loop spans 14 amino acids. CDR3 in DNA: TGTGCCAGCAGCTTGGCAGGGGGCAAAAACATTCAGTACTTC. It specifies CASSLAGGKNIQYF.

This chain connects TRBV11-2 to TRBJ2-5; 7 nucleotides match TRBD1. The junction had 4 bases not matched to a gene; V was cut back by 1 base and J by 5 bases. The CDR3 is 14 residues long. Germline V lookup: CDR1 SGHAT, CDR2 FQNNGV. The CDR3 spells CASSLATGVETQYF. Here the CDR3 DNA reads TGTGCCAGCAGCTTAGCCACAGGGGTGGAGACCCAGTACTTC.